The present T cell receptor (beta chain) was sequenced within a study of blood T cell repertoires in COVID-19. Sequencing used immunoSEQ multiplex PCR; TCRdb keeps in-frame clones, though not all of them. Of about 130,000 clones listed, 85% to 90% were seen once; the top ten hold 27%. Turning to this clone: The junction does not match germline at one end; this may be a read error.

The CDR3 runs 15 residues. Germline lookup yields CDR1 LGHNA and CDR2 YNFKEQ. The specimen sequenced was peripheral blood. The chain employs TRBV4-2 and TRBJ1-6; D is perhaps TRBD1 (6 bases). The receptor comes from a woman aged 80 or older with acute or convalescent COVID-19. CDR3 nucleotides: TGTGCCAGCAGCCAAGATCCAGGGGATAAATCACCCCTCCACTTT. It specifies CASSQDPGDKSPLHF.